The 16 T cell receptor beta chains listed next were all sequenced from one sample in a study of blood T cells in healthy people across ages. The use of a sample-barcoded 5' primer and a J-beta primer mix characterized a second PCR of about 6 to 11 cycles. TCRdb reprocessed the 5' RACE reads via MiXCR and lists one record per CDR3 protein. The table shows approximately 1.5 million distinct CDR3 sequences, with about 32% occurring only once. Input material: blood. Every receptor here comes from a woman under 40 in good health.

Remarks on this clonotype: This could be a read error, since a much larger clone is one nucleotide away. This chain joins TRBV11-2 and TRBJ2-5; D might be TRBD2 (6 bases). The assigned J gene may be wrong: the sequence end matches TRBJ2-7 better. CDR1 is SGHAT, CDR2 FQNNGV, per germline. The CDR3 consists of 13 residues. CDR3 residues: CASAVGGSYEQYF. Here the CDR3 DNA reads TGTGCCAGCGCCGTGGGGGGTTCCTACGAGCAGTACTTC.

V is TRBV7-9 and J is TRBJ2-7, with 10 bases that match TRBD1. This CDR3 spans 15 amino acids. The germline V gene encodes CDR1 SEHNR and CDR2 FQNEAQ (reference sequence). With V trimmed by 3 bases and J by 4 bases, 6 bases remained unmatched. CDR3 DNA sequence: TGTGCCAGCAGCTTCAAGGGACAGGGGAAGTACGAGCAGTACTTC. This gives the protein CASSFKGQGKYEQYF.

J is TRBJ2-3 and V is TRBV5-5, with no clear D. With 4 bases removed from V and 0 bases from J, the gap between germline ends came to 18 bases. Germline CDR1 reads SGHKS; CDR2 reads YYEKEE (reference sequence). CDR3 length: 17 amino acids. In DNA form, the CDR3 reads TGTGCCAGCAGCCCAGAGCCCTGGCGGATGAGCACAGATACGCAGTATTTT. Its protein is CASSPEPWRMSTDTQYF.

V is TRBV6-2 or TRBV6-3 and J is TRBJ2-5; no clear D gene. The germline V gene encodes CDR1 MNHEY and CDR2 SVGEGT. V lost 10 bases, J lost 4 bases, and 22 bases lay in between. The length of the CDR3 is 15 residues. The CDR3 region has the DNA TGTGCCAACAGCAGCCGTAGCCGGTTGGGAGAGACCCAGTACTTC. It translates to CANSSRSRLGETQYF.

The V call is TRBV5-1, the J call TRBJ2-1; D may be TRBD2 (6 bases). V lost 4 bases and J 8 bases, leaving 19 bases between the germline ends. The CDR3 contains 15 residues. The germline V gene has CDR1 SGHRS and CDR2 YFSETQ. CDR3 in DNA: TGCGCCAGCAGCGCCTCGAGCAGGAGGGCCGATGAGCAGTTCTTC. Translation gives CASSASSRRADEQFF.

The chain has TRBV27 and TRBJ1-2, with a weak D call TRBD1 (5 bases). V was cut by 0 bases and J by 8 bases, with 16 bases left in between. Germline V gene lookup returns CDR1 MNHEY and CDR2 SMNVEV (reference sequence). The CDR3 spans 15 residues. The CDR3 DNA is TGTGCCAGCAGTTTATCGATCGGGGGTCGCGGGGGCTACACCTTC. As protein: CASSLSIGGRGGYTF.

The chain carries TRBV21-1 and TRBJ2-7; whether TRBD1, the table's D call, matches the DNA was not checked. TRBV21-1 is recorded as a pseudogene. There are 16 residues in the CDR3. The chain's CDR3 is CAPRRKGTAGTYEQYF. The DNA for the CDR3 is TGTGCCCCGCGAAGAAAGGGGACGGCAGGAACCTACGAGCAGTACTTC.

This clonotype was counted a few times. V usage is TRBV27 and J usage is TRBJ2-3; a weak D match, TRBD2 (6 bases). Germline values: CDR1 MNHEY, CDR2 SMNVEV (reference sequence). CDR3 length equals 17 residues. The V end lost 1 base, the J end lost 4 bases, and 18 bases lay between the germline ends. The CDR3 DNA reads TGTGCCAGCAGTTTATTCCCGGGACTCCCGTCGGCAGATACGCAGTATTTT. It translates to CASSLFPGLPSADTQYF.

This clonotype turned up a few times. The rearrangement links TRBV11-2 to TRBJ2-7; D is uncertain. The V and J ends lost 1 base and 1 base respectively, with 38 bases between them. Germline CDR1 is SGHAT and CDR2 is FQNNGV. The CDR3 runs 24 residues. CDR3 sequence reads: CASSLVFGPDRFTRKEKGSYEQYF. The CDR3 nucleotides are TGTGCCAGCAGCTTAGTCTTTGGGCCCGATAGGTTTACGAGAAAGGAGAAAGGGTCCTACGAGCAGTACTTC.

This chain uses TRBV2 with TRBJ2-5; the D is unclear. V was trimmed by 8 bases and J by 5 bases, leaving 12 bases between them. Germline V lookup: CDR1 SNHLY, CDR2 FYNNEI. The CDR3 extends over 12 amino acids. CDR3 amino acids: CASGQARETQYF. Here the CDR3 DNA reads TGTGCCAGCGGGCAGGCCCGGGAGACCCAGTACTTC.

The chain has TRBV20-1 and TRBJ2-3; TRBD2 aligns across 8 bases. Per germline, CDR1 DFQATT and CDR2 SNEGSKA (reference sequence). The V and J ends lost 3 bases and 4 bases, in that order; junction bases with no gene match: 9. The CDR3 has 15 amino acids. As DNA, the CDR3 is TGCAGTGCTAGTAGCGGCGGGGGGCCCTCAGATACGCAGTATTTT. Residues: CSASSGGGPSDTQYF.

The V call is TRBV29-1, the J call TRBJ2-7; D is unclear. V gave up 4 bases and J gave up 2 bases, with 9 bases separating them. CDR1 is SQVTM, CDR2 ANQGSEA, per germline. CDR3 length: 12 amino acids. Here the CDR3 reads CSVVGDTYEQYF. Here the CDR3 DNA reads TGCAGCGTTGTTGGGGATACCTACGAGCAGTACTTC.

Turning to this clonotype: With a much larger clone just one base away, this may be a read error. This rearrangement joins TRBV29-1 to TRBJ2-6; D assignment may be TRBD1 or TRBD2 (5 bases each). The length of the CDR3 is 14 residues. CDR1 SQVTM and CDR2 ANQGSEA come from the germline V gene. The ends were cut back, 7 bases at V and 2 bases at J, with 12 bases in the middle. This CDR3 is CSATKGPGANVLTF. The CDR3 nucleotides are TGCAGCGCCACCAAGGGACCTGGGGCCAACGTCCTGACTTTC.

The chain is built from TRBV29-1 and TRBJ2-2, with D possibly matching TRBD2 (5 bases). The length of the CDR3 is 15 residues. Germline assignment: CDR1 SQVTM and CDR2 ANQGSEA. The V end was cut by 0 bases, the J end by 0 bases, with 8 bases between. CDR3 sequence (DNA): TGCAGCGTTGAAGATCTAGCAGCGAACACCGGGGAGCTGTTTTTT. Its translation is CSVEDLAANTGELFF.

Worth noting for this clonotype: A junction boundary mismatches the germline segment, possibly from a read error. The V gene is TRBV20-1, the J gene TRBJ2-4, with D tentatively TRBD2 (6 bases). The end of the DNA is better explained by TRBJ2-7, so the J call may be wrong. The CDR3 extends over 15 amino acids. Germline V gene lookup returns CDR1 DFQATT and CDR2 SNEGSKA (reference sequence). CDR3 sequence reads: CSTRDQRKGLYEQYF. The CDR3 nucleotides are TGCAGTACTAGAGATCAGAGAAAGGGACTCTACGAGCAGTACTTC.

This clonotype appeared a single time. The chain uses TRBV6-2 or TRBV6-3 and TRBJ2-3, with TRBD1 as a possible D gene (6 bases). The V gene's germline CDR1 is MNHEY and CDR2 SVGEGT. The CDR3 spans 17 residues. The V and J ends lost 6 bases and 7 bases respectively, with 26 bases between them. In nucleotides, the CDR3 is TGTGCCAGCAGCCCGATCCCGGGACGCTGGGGGACAAATACGCAGTATTTT. It translates to CASSPIPGRWGTNTQYF.